In its sample, the clone carrying this T cell receptor beta chain was seen once. These data come from a study of blood T cell repertoires in COVID-19. About the study: Spain, Italy and the United States supplied samples that represented acute and convalescent COVID-19.

Original processing notes: Amplifying reference gene primers gave estimates of nucleated cell counts. Sequencing used immunoSEQ multiplex PCR; TCRdb keeps in-frame clones, though not all of them. V, J and clone size were drawn from that table, and D and trimming were deduced from the DNA. This repertoire shows roughly 500,000 clones, roughly 88% found once; its top ten account for 1.8%. Assignments of participants to cohorts depended upon their own reported clinical history. Two negative PCRs, clearance, or symptom resolution were required of recovered Cohort 3 donors. Trimming removed 5 bases from V and 3 bases from J; junction bases left unmatched: 6. The CDR3 has 15 amino acids. CDR1 and CDR2 (germline): SGHVS, FNYEAQ.

The material sequenced was PBMCs or T cells enriched from blood (not recorded which). The sequence derives from a woman between 40 and 50 years old who had recovered from COVID-19. The V gene is TRBV7-6, the J gene TRBJ2-1; 8 bases align to TRBD1. The CDR3 DNA is TGTGCCAGCAGCCACGGACAGGGAAACTACAATGAGCAGTTCTTC. It codes for CASSHGQGNYNEQFF. The whole variable domain, remainder taken from reference TRBV7-6 and TRBJ2-1, is GAGVSQSPRYKVTKRGQDVALRCDPISGHVSLYWYRQALGQGPEFLTYFNYEAQQDKSGLPNDRFSAERPEGSISTLTIQRTEQRDSAMYRCASSHGQGNYNEQFFGPGTRLTVL.